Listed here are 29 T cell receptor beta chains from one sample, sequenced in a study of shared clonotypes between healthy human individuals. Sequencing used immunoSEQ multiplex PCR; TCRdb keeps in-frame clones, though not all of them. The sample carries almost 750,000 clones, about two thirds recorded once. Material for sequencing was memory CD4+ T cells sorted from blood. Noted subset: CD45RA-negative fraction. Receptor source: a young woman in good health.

CDR3 amino acids: CASSFYLAPETQYF. CDR3 nucleotides: TGTGCCAGCAGCTTTTACCTAGCCCCAGAGACCCAGTACTTC. The chain employs TRBV7-3 and TRBJ2-5; D perhaps matches TRBD2 (5 bases). From germline, CDR1 is SGHTA and CDR2 FQGTGA. The CDR3 is 14 amino acids. V lost 3 bases, J lost 4 bases, and 12 bases lay in between. The entire variable domain, with the rest obtained from reference TRBV7-3 and TRBJ2-5, is as follows: GAGVSQTPSNKVTEKGKYVELRCDPISGHTALYWYRQSLGQGPEFLIYFQGTGAADDSGLPNDRFFAVRPEGSVSTLKIQRTERGDSAVYLCASSFYLAPETQYFGPGTRLLVL.

CDR3: CASSQDFRTDTEAFF. In nucleotides, the CDR3 is TGTGCCAGCAGCCAAGATTTCCGGACAGACACTGAAGCTTTCTTT. The chain is built from TRBV5-4 and TRBJ1-1; possible D gene TRBD1, 6 bases. Germline V gene data show CDR1 as SGHNT and CDR2 as YYREEE (reference sequence). The V end was cut by 4 bases, the J end by 3 bases, with 16 bases between. The CDR3 loop spans 15 amino acids.

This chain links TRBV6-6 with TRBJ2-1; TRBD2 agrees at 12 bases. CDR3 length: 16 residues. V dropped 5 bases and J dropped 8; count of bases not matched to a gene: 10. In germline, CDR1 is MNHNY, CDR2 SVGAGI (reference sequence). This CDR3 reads CASSRETSGSSHEQFF. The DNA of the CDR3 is TGTGCCAGCAGTAGGGAGACTAGCGGGAGTTCCCATGAGCAGTTCTTC.

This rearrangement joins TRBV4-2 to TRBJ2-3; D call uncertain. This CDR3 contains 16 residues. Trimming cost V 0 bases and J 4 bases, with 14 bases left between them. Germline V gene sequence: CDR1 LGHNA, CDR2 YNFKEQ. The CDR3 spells CASSQELGPRADTQYF. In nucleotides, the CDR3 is TGTGCCAGCAGCCAAGAGTTAGGGCCTCGCGCAGATACGCAGTATTTT.

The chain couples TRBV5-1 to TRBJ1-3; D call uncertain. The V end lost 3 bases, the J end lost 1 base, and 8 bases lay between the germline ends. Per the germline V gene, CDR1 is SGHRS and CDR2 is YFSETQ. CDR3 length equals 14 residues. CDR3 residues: CASSWSTSGNTIYF. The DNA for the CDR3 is TGCGCCAGCAGCTGGTCAACTTCTGGAAACACCATATATTTT.

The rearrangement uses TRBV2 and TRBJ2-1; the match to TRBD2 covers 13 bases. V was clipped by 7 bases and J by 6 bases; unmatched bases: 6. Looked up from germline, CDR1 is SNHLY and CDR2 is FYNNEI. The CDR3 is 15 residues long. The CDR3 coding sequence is TGTGCCAGCAACCAACTAGCGGGAGGGGCCAATGAGCAGTTCTTC. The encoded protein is CASNQLAGGANEQFF. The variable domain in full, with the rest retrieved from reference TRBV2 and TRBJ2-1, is EPEVTQTPSHQVTQMGQEVILRCVPISNHLYFYWYRQILGQKVEFLVSFYNNEISEKSEIFDDQFSVERPDGSNFTLKIRSTKLEDSAMYFCASNQLAGGANEQFFGPGTRLTVL.

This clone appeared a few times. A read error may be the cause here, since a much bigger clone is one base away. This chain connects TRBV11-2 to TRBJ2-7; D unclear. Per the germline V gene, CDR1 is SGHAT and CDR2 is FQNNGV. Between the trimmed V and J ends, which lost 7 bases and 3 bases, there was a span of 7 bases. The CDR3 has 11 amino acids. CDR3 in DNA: TGTGCCAGCACCTTCTACTACGAGCAGTACTTC. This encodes CASTFYYEQYF. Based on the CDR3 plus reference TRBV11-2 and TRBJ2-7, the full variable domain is EAGVAQSPRYKIIEKRQSVAFWCNPISGHATLYWYQQILGQGPKLLIQFQNNGVVDDSQLPKDRFSAERLKGVDSTLKIQPAKLEDSAVYLCASTFYYEQYFGPGTRLTVT.

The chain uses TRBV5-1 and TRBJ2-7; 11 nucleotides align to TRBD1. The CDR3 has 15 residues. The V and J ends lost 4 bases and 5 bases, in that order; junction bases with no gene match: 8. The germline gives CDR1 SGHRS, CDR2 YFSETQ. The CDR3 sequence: CASSRLDRGQDEQYF. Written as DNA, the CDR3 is TGCGCCAGCAGCCGATTGGACAGGGGGCAGGACGAGCAGTACTTC.

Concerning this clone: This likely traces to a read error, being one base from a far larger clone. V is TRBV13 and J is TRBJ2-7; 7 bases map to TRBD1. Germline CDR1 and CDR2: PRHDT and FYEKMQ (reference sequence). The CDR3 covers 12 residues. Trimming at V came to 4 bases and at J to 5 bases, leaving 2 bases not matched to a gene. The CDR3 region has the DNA TGTGCCAGCAGCTCGACAGGGAACGAGCAGTACTTC. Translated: CASSSTGNEQYF.

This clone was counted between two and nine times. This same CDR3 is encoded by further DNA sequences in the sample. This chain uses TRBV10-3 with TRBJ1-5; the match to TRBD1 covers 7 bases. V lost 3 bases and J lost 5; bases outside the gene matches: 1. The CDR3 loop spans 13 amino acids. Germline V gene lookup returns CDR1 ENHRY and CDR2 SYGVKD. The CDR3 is CAISDDRDQPQHF. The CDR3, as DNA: TGTGCCATCAGTGATGACAGGGATCAGCCCCAGCATTTT.

CDR3 region: CASGSTQGTIQYF. The CDR3 DNA reads as TGTGCCAGCGGATCGACGCAGGGTACCATTCAGTACTTC. The chain recombines TRBV27 with TRBJ2-4, with D maybe TRBD1 (5 bases). V lost 8 bases and J lost 9, with 17 bases in between. Germline CDR1 MNHEY, CDR2 SMNVEV (reference sequence). This CDR3 spans 13 amino acids.

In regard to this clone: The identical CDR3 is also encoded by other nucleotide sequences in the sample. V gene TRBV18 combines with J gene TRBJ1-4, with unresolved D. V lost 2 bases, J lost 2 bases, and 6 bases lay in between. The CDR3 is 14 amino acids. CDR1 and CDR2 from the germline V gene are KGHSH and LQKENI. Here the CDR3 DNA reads TGTGCCAGCTCACCAGGGTTCACTAATGAAAAACTGTTTTTT. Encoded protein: CASSPGFTNEKLFF. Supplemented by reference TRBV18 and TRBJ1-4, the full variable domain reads NAGVMQNPRHLVRRRGQEARLRCSPMKGHSHVYWYRQLPEEGLKFMVYLQKENIIDESGMPKERFSAEFPKEGPSILRIQQVVRGDSAAYFCASSPGFTNEKLFFGSGTQLSVL.

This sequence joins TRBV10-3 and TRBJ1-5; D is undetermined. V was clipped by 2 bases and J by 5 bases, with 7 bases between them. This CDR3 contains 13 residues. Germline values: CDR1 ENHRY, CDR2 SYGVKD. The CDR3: CAISELKDQPQHF. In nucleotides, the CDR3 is TGTGCCATCAGTGAGCTAAAAGATCAGCCCCAGCATTTT.

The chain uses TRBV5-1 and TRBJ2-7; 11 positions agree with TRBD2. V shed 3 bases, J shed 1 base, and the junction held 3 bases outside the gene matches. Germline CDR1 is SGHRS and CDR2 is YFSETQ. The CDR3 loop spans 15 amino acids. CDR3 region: CASSYSGRASYEQYF. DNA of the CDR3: TGCGCCAGCAGCTATAGCGGGAGGGCTTCCTACGAGCAGTACTTC.

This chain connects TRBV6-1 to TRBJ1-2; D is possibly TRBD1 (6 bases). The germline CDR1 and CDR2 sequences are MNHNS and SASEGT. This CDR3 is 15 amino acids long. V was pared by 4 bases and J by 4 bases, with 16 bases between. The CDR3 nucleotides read TGTGCCAGCAGTGCACCTCAGGGGTTTGGCTATGGCTACACCTTC. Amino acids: CASSAPQGFGYGYTF.

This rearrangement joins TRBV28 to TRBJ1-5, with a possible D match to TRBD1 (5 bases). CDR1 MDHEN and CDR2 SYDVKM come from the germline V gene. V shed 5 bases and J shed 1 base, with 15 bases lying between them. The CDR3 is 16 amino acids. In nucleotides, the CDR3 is TGTGCCAGCAGTCCAGGGACGGAGGGGAGCAATCAGCCCCAGCATTTT. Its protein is CASSPGTEGSNQPQHF.

As DNA, the CDR3 is TGTGCCAGTAGTATATTCGACAATGAGCAGTTCTTC. This sequence encodes CASSIFDNEQFF. The genes are TRBV19 and TRBJ2-1; D is unresolved. With 2 bases removed from V and 5 bases from J, the gap between germline ends came to 4 bases. Germline V gene sequence: CDR1 LNHDA, CDR2 SQIVND (reference sequence). The CDR3 sequence is 12 residues long. The full variable domain, rest sourced from reference TRBV19 and TRBJ2-1, is DGGITQSPKYLFRKEGQNVTLSCEQNLNHDAMYWYRQDPGQGLRLIYYSQIVNDFQKGDIAEGYSVSREKKESFPLTVTSAQKNPTAFYLCASSIFDNEQFFGPGTRLTVL.

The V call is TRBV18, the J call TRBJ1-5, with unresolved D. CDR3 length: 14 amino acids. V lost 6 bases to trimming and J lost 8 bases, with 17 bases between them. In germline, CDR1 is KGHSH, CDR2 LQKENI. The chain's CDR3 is CASSTNSYQEPQHF. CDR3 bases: TGTGCCAGCTCGACGAACAGTTATCAAGAGCCCCAGCATTTT. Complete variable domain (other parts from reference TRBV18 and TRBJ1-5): NAGVMQNPRHLVRRRGQEARLRCSPMKGHSHVYWYRQLPEEGLKFMVYLQKENIIDESGMPKERFSAEFPKEGPSILRIQQVVRGDSAAYFCASSTNSYQEPQHFGDGTRLSIL.

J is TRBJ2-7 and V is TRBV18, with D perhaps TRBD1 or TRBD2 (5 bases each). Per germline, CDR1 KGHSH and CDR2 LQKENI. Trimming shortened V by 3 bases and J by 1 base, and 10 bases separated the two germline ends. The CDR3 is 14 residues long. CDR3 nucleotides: TGTGCCAGCTCACCCGGGGACGGATCCTACGAGCAGTACTTC. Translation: CASSPGDGSYEQYF.

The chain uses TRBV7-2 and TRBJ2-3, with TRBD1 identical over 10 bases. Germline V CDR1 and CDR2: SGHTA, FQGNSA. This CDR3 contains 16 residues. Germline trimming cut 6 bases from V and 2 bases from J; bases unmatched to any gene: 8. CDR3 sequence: CASSGGTGVHTDTQYF. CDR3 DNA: TGTGCCAGCAGTGGTGGGACAGGGGTTCACACAGATACGCAGTATTTT.

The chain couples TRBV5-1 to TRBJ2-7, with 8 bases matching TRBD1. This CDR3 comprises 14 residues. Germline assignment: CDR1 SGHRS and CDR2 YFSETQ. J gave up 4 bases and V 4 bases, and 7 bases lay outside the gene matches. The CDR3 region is CASSLDRAVYEQYF. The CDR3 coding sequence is TGCGCCAGCAGCCTGGACAGGGCAGTATACGAGCAGTACTTC.

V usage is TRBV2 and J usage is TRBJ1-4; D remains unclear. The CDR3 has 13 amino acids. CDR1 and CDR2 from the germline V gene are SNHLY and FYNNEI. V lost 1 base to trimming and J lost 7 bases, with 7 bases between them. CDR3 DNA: TGTGCCAGCAGTGAAGTATCGTCTGAAAAACTGTTTTTT. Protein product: CASSEVSSEKLFF.

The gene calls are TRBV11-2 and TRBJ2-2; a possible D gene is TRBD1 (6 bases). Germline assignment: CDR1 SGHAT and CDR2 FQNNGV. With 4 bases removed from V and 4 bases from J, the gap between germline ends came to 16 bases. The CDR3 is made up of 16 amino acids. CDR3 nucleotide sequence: TGTGCCAGCAGCTCCGAACAGGGTGAGCGCACCGGGGAGCTGTTTTTT. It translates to CASSSEQGERTGELFF.

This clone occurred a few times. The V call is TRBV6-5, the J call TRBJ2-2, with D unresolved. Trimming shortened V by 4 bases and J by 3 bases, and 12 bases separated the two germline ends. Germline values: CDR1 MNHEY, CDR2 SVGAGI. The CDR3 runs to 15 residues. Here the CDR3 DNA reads TGTGCCAGCAGTTTATCACAGATACACACCGGGGAGCTGTTTTTT. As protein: CASSLSQIHTGELFF.

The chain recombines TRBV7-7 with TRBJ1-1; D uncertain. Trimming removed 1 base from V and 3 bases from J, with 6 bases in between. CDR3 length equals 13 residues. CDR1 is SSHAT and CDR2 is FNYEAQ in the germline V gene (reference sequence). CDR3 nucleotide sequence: TGTGCCAGCAGCTTAGGACTCTACACTGAAGCTTTCTTT. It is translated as CASSLGLYTEAFF.

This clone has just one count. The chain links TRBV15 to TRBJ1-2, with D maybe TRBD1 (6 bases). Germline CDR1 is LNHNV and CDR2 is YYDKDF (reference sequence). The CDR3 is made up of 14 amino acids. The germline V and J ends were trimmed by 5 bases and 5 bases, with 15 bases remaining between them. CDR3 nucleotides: TGTGCCACCAGCCACAAACAGGGAGGGTATGGCTACACCTTC. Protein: CATSHKQGGYGYTF.

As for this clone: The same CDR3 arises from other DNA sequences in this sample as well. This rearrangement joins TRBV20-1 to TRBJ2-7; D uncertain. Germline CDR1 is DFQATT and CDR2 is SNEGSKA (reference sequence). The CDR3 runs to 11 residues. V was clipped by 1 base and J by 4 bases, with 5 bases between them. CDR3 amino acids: CSARGGYEQYF. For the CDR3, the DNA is TGCAGTGCTAGAGGAGGTTACGAGCAGTACTTC.

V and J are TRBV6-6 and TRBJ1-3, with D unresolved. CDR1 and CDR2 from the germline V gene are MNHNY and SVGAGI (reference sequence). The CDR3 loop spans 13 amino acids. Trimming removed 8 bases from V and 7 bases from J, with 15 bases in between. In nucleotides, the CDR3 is TGTGCCAGCGGTGGTACAAGGGTCAACACCATATATTTT. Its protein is CASGGTRVNTIYF.

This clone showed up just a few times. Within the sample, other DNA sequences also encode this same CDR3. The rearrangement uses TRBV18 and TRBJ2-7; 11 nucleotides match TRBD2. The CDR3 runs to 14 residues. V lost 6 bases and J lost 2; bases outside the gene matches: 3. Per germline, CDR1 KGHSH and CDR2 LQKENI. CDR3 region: CASSPGLAAYEQYF. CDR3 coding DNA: TGTGCCAGCTCGCCGGGACTAGCGGCCTACGAGCAGTACTTC. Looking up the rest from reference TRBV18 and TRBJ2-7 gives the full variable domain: NAGVMQNPRHLVRRRGQEARLRCSPMKGHSHVYWYRQLPEEGLKFMVYLQKENIIDESGMPKERFSAEFPKEGPSILRIQQVVRGDSAAYFCASSPGLAAYEQYFGPGTRLTVT.